This is a list of T cell receptor beta chains from one sample in a study of CD8 T cells in ankylosing spondylitis. Using its own MiXCR run on the 5' RACE reads, TCRdb lists one record per CDR3 protein. Counted here are 200,000 to 250,000 distinct CDR3 sequences, about 7.3% occurring once; the ten biggest clones make up approximately 14%. Specimen: blood, either unsorted or a sorted T cell fraction (not recorded which). All receptors derive from a male donor with ankylosing spondylitis. Each CDR3 is given with its conserved first and last residue. Fields, in order: clone size, J gene, D gene, V gene, CDR3 protein, CDR3 DNA. The D gene is left open where the match is weak. A row's size may be missing; if present it is once, few, many or a size class.

-,TRBJ1-5,-,TRBV6-1,CASSFLTGNSNQPQHF,TGTGCCAGCAGCTTTTTGACAGGAAATAGCAATCAGCCCCAGCATTTT
many,TRBJ2-4,-,TRBV5-1,CASSLGDMEPTIQYF,TGCGCCAGCAGCTTAGGGGATATGGAGCCTACCATTCAGTACTTC
few,TRBJ2-7,-,TRBV19,CASSRDRGSYEQYF,TGTGCCAGTAGTCGGGACCGCGGCTCCTACGAGCAGTACTTC
many,TRBJ1-5,-,TRBV27,CASSPWGSQPQHF,TGTGCCAGCAGTCCCTGGGGGTCTCAGCCCCAGCATTTT
many,TRBJ2-1,TRBD2,TRBV5-1,CASSLASPSGRNEQFF,TGCGCCAGCAGCTTGGCCTCTCCTAGCGGGAGAAATGAGCAGTTCTTC
-,TRBJ1-2,-,TRBV6-5,CASSYRDLGRGYTF,TGTGCCAGCAGTTACAGGGACCTCGGACGTGGCTACACCTTC
few,TRBJ2-5,-,TRBV5-1,CASSLGVNQETQYF,TGCGCCAGCAGCTTGGGGGTAAACCAAGAGACCCAGTACTTC
-,TRBJ2-5,TRBD1,TRBV11-2,CASSPTARGSQETQYF,TGTGCCAGCAGCCCTACCGCCAGGGGGTCCCAAGAGACCCAGTACTTC
-,TRBJ2-3,-,TRBV7-8,CASSLAGLEDTQYF,TGTGCCAGCAGCTTAGCGGGACTGGAAGATACGCAGTATTTT
few,TRBJ1-6,-,TRBV25-1,CASSERPGNSPLHF,TGTGCCAGCAGTGAGCGCCCGGGAAATTCACCCCTCCACTTT
many,TRBJ2-6,-,TRBV4-3,CASSLGSSGANVLTF,TGCGCCAGCAGCCTAGGCAGCTCTGGGGCCAACGTCCTGACTTTC
many,TRBJ2-2,-,TRBV7-8,CASSLADRNTGELFF,TGTGCCAGCAGCTTGGCGGACAGAAACACCGGGGAGCTGTTTTTT
few,TRBJ2-1,-,TRBV7-9,CASSTDRAREQFF,TGTGCCAGCAGCACCGACAGAGCTCGTGAGCAGTTCTTC
many,TRBJ1-1,TRBD1,TRBV20-1,CSALRDRDLPGAFF,TGCAGTGCTCTCCGGGACAGGGACCTTCCTGGAGCTTTCTTT
few,TRBJ1-1,-,TRBV12-3/TRBV12-4,CASSFGGVGTEAFF,TGTGCCAGCAGTTTTGGGGGAGTGGGCACTGAAGCTTTCTTT
many,TRBJ2-5,TRBD1,TRBV10-3,CAISDSRQGETQYF,TGTGCCATCAGTGATAGTCGACAGGGAGAGACCCAGTACTTC
many,TRBJ2-7,-,TRBV29-1,CSVEGGPTYEQYF,TGCAGCGTTGAAGGGGGGCCCACCTACGAGCAGTACTTC
few,TRBJ1-1,TRBD1,TRBV7-7,CASSQSTGDNTEAFF,TGTGCTAGCAGCCAATCGACAGGGGACAACACTGAAGCTTTCTTT
-,TRBJ2-7,TRBD1,TRBV20-1,CSAGDSYEQYF,TGCAGTGCTGGGGACAGCTACGAGCAGTACTTC
few,TRBJ2-1,TRBD2,TRBV7-2,CASTPVAGRVNEQFF,TGTGCCAGCACTCCCGTCGCAGGGAGGGTCAATGAGCAGTTCTTC
many,TRBJ1-4,-,TRBV6-1,CASTTGLAGTTNEKLFF,TGTGCCAGCACTACCGGCCTGGCAGGGACGACTAATGAAAAACTGTTTTTT
many,TRBJ1-2,-,TRBV7-6,CASSLLGGRNYGYTF,TGTGCCAGCAGCTTATTAGGCGGACGTAACTATGGCTACACCTTC
few,TRBJ2-7,-,TRBV7-9,CASSLGVGIRYEQYF,TGTGCCAGCAGCTTAGGCGTGGGGATCCGGTACGAGCAGTACTTC
many,TRBJ2-2,-,TRBV6-5,CASSYYLDTGELFF,TGTGCCAGCAGTTACTACCTCGACACCGGGGAGCTGTTTTTT
many,TRBJ2-1,TRBD2,TRBV4-2,CASSQEYSGIYNEQFF,TGTGCCAGCAGCCAAGAATATAGCGGGATTTACAATGAGCAGTTCTTC
many,TRBJ2-7,-,TRBV4-3,CASSQGSKSYEQYF,TGCGCCAGCAGCCAAGGTTCTAAATCCTACGAGCAGTACTTC
many,TRBJ2-1,-,TRBV11-2,CASSLGLRVPYNEQFF,TGTGCCAGCAGCTTAGGTTTGCGCGTCCCCTACAATGAGCAGTTCTTC